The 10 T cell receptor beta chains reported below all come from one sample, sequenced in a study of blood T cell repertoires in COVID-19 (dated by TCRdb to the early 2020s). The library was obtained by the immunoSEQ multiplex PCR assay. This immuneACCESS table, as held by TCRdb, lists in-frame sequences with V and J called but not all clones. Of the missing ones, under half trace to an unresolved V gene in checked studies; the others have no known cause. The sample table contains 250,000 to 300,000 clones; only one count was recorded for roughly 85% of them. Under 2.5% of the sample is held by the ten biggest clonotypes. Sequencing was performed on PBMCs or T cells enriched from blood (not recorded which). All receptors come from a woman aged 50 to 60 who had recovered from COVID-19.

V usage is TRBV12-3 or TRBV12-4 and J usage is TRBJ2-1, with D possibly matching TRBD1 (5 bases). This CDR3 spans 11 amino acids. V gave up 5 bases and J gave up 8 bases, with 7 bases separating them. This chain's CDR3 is CASSAGHEQFF. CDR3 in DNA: TGTGCCAGCAGTGCAGGGCATGAGCAGTTCTTC.

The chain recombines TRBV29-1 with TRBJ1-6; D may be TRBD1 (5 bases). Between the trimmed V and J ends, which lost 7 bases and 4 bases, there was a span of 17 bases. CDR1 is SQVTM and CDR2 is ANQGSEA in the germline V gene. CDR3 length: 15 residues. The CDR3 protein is CSARVGATYNSPLHF. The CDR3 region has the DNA TGCAGCGCCAGGGTAGGCGCGACGTATAATTCACCCCTCCACTTT.

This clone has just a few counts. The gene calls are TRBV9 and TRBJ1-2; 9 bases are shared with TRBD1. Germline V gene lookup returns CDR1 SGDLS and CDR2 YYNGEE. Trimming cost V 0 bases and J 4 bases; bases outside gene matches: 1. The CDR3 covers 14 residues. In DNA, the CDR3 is TGTGCCAGCAGCGTAGAGGACAGGGGCTATGGCTACACCTTC. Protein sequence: CASSVEDRGYGYTF.

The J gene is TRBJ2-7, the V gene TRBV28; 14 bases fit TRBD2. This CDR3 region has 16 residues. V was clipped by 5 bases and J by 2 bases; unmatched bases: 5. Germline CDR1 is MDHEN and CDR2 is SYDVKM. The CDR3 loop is CASSAATSGRAYEQYF. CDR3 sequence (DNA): TGTGCCAGCAGTGCCGCGACTAGCGGGAGGGCCTACGAGCAGTACTTC.

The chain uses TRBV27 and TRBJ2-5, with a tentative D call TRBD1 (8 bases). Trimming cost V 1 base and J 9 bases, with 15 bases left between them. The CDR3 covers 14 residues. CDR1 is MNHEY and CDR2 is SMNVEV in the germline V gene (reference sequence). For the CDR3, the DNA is TGTGCCAGCAGTTTATATGCCACAGGGGGGGCCCAGTACTTC. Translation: CASSLYATGGAQYF.

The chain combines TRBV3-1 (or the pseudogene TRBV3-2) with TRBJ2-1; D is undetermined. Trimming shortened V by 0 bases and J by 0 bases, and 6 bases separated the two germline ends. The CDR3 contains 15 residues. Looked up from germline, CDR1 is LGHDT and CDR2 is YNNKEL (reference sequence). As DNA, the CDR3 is TGTGCCAGCAGCCAAGACGACTTCTCCTACAATGAGCAGTTCTTC. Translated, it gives CASSQDDFSYNEQFF.

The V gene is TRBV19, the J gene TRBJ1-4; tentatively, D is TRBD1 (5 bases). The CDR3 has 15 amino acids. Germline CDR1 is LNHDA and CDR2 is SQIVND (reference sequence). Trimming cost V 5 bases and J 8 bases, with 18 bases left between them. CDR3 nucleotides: TGTGCCAGTAGTCCCCAAGGGGCCTTGGGGGAAAAACTGTTTTTT. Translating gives CASSPQGALGEKLFF.

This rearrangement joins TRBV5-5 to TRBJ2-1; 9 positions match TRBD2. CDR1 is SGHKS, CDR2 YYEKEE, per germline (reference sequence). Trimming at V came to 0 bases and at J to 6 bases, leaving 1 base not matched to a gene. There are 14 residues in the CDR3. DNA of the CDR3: TGTGCCAGCAGCTTGGTACTAGCGGGCAATGAGCAGTTCTTC. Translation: CASSLVLAGNEQFF.

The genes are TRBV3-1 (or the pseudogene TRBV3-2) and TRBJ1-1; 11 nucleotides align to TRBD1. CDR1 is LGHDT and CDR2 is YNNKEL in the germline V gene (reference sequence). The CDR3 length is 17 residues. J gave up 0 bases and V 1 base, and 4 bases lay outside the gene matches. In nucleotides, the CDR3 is TGTGCCAGCAGCCAAGTGGACAGGGGGCGCGTGAACACTGAAGCTTTCTTT. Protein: CASSQVDRGRVNTEAFF.

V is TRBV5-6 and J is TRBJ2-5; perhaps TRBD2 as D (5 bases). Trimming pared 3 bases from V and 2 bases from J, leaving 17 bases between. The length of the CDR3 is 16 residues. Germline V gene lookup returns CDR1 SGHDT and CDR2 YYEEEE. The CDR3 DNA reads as TGTGCCAGCAGCTCCGGACTCACGATACTTCAAGAGACCCAGTACTTC. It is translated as CASSSGLTILQETQYF.